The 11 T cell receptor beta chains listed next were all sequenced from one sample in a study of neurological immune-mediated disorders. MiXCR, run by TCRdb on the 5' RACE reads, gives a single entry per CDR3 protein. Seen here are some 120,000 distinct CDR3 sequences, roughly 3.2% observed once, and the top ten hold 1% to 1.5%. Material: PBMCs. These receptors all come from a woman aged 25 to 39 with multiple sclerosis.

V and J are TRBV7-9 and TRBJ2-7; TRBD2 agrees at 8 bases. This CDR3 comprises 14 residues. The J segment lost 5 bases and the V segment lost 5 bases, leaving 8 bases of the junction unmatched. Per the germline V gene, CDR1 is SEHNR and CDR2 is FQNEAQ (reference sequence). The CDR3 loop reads CASSPSLAGNEQYF. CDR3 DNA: TGTGCCAGCAGCCCGAGTCTAGCGGGTAACGAGCAGTACTTC.

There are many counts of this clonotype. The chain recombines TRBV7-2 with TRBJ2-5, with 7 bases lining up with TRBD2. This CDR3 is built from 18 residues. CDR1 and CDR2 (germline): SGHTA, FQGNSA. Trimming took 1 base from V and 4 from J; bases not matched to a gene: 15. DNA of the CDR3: TGTGCCAGCAGCTTAGGCGGGGGAGGGAGGGCAGGTCGAGAGACCCAGTACTTC. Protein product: CASSLGGGGRAGRETQYF.

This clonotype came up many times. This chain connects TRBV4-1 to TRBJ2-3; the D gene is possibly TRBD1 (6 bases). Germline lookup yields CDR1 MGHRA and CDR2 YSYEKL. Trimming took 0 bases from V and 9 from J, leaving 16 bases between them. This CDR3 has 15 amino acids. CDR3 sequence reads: CASSQEGAKGVTQYF. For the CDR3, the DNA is TGCGCCAGCAGCCAAGAGGGGGCAAAAGGGGTCACGCAGTATTTT.

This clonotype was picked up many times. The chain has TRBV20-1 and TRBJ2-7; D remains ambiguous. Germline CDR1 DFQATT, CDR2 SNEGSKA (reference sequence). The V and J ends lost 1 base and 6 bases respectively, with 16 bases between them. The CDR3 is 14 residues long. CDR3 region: CSARVHGQTSEQYF. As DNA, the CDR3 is TGCAGTGCTAGAGTACACGGCCAAACCAGCGAGCAGTACTTC.

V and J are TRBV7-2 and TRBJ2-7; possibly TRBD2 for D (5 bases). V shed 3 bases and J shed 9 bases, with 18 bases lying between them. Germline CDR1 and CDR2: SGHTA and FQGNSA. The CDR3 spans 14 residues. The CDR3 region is CASSFSGSALWQYF. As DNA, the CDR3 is TGTGCCAGCAGCTTTAGTGGGAGTGCGCTCTGGCAGTACTTC.

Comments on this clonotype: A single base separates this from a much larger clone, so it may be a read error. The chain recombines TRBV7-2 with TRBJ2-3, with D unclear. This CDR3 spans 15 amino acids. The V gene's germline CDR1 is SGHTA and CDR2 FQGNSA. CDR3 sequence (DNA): TGTGCCAGCAGCAATGATCCTCGGTCCACAGATACGAAGTATTTT. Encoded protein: CASSNDPRSTDTKYF.

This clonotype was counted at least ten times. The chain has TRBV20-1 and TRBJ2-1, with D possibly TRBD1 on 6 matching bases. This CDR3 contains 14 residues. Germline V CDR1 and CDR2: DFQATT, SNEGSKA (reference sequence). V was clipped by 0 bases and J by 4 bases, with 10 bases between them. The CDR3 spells CSARDWDTYNEQFF. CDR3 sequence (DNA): TGCAGTGCTAGAGATTGGGACACTTACAATGAGCAGTTCTTC.

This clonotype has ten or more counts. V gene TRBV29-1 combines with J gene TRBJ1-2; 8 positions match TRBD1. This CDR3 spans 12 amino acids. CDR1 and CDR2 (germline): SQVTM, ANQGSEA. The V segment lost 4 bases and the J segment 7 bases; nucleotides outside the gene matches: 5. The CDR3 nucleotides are TGCAGCGTTGCGGGACAGGCTAGTGGCTACACCTTC. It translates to CSVAGQASGYTF.

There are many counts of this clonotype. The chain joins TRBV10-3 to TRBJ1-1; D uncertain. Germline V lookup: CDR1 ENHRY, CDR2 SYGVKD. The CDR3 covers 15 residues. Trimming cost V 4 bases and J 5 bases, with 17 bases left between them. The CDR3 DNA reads TGTGCCATCAGTGCCGGACGGGAAATGGGGACTGAAGCTTTCTTT. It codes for CAISAGREMGTEAFF.

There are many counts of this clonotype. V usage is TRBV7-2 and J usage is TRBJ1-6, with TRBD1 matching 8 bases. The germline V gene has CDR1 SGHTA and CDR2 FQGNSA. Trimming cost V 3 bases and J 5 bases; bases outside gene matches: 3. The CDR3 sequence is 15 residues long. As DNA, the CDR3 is TGTGCCAGCAGCTTGACAGGGGTGGATAATTCACCCCTCCACTTT. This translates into CASSLTGVDNSPLHF.

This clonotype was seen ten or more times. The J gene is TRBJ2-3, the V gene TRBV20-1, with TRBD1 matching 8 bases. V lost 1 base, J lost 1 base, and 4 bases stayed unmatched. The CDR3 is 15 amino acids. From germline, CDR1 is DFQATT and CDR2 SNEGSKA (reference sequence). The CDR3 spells CSARATGEGTDTQYF. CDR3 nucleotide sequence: TGCAGTGCTAGAGCGACAGGGGAAGGCACAGATACGCAGTATTTT.